This TCR beta chain was sequenced in a study of long-term antiretroviral therapy in people with HIV. Looked up from germline, CDR1 is SGHTA and CDR2 is FQGNSA. The CDR3 is made up of 16 amino acids. Trimming cost V 1 base and J 8 bases, with 20 bases left between them. Runs used v3.0 of the immunoSEQ assay and were done at survey level. Sequencing was performed with immunoSEQ multiplex PCR; in TCRdb, only in-frame clones are kept and a portion is missing. In the table there are 37,000 or so clones, approximately 80% of which are singletons. The sequences come from unsorted PBMCs, collected 3.4 years after starting antiretroviral therapy. This sequence originates from a man between 25 and 39 years old with HIV. The gene calls are TRBV7-2 and TRBJ1-2, with D perhaps matching TRBD1 (6 bases). Here the CDR3 DNA reads TGTGCCAGCAGCTTAGGTTATGGACAGACAGTTCGAGGCTACACCTTC. Translated, it gives CASSLGYGQTVRGYTF.